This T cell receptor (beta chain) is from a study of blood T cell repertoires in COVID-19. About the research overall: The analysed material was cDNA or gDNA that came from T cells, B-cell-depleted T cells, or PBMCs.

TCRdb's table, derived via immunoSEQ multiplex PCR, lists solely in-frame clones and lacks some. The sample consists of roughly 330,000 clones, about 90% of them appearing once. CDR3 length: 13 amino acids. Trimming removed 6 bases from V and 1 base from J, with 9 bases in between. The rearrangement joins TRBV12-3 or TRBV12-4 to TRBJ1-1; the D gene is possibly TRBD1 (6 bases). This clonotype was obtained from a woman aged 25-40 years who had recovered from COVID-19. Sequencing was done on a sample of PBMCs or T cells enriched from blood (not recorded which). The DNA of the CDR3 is TGTGCCAGCAGGAGGACAGCGAACACTGAAGCTTTCTTT. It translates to CASRRTANTEAFF.